This TCR beta chain was observed in a study of OX40 agonist ivuxolimab in advanced cancers. Using immunoSEQ multiplex PCR, the repertoire was profiled, and TCRdb retains in-frame clones only, with some absent. Altogether around 29,000 clones are present, about 76% being singletons, with the ten largest covering about 30%. For this clone: The antigen is undetermined.

The germline CDR1 and CDR2 sequences are SGHRS and YFSETQ. V shed 1 base and J shed 7 bases, with 18 bases lying between them. The CDR3 totals 17 residues. Findings and limits, study-wide: At 0.1 to 3.0 mg/kg, clonal expansion of CD4+ and CD8+ blood T cells had occurred by week 6.

The source material was CD4+ or CD8+ T cells sorted from blood, sampled in a trial of the OX40 agonist ivuxolimab. The TCR was taken from an adult with an advanced solid tumor such as melanoma, head and neck, liver or kidney cancer. The chain carries TRBV5-1 and TRBJ1-6, with D possibly matching TRBD1 (5 bases). CDR3 bases: TGCGCCAGCAGCTTGTACTTCGGGGGAGGTGGGAATTCACCCCTCCACTTT. Its translation: CASSLYFGGGGNSPLHF.